Sequencing of this T cell receptor beta chain was carried out in a study of blood T cell repertoires in COVID-19. Authors' processing steps: Quantification of nucleated cells was approximated via reference gene primer amplification. Measured with immunoSEQ multiplex PCR; TCRdb has only the in-frame clones, and not every one. D and trimming come from the DNA, and the V and J calls and clone size come from that table. The data hold around 100,000 clones, with about 85% observed a single time. V lost 1 base, J lost 8 bases, and 9 bases stayed unmatched. The CDR3 length is 16 residues. Germline loops: CDR1 MGHRA, CDR2 YSYEKL.

The rearrangement uses TRBV4-1 and TRBJ1-2; 11 bases map to TRBD1. The origin of this receptor is a man in his forties with acute or convalescent COVID-19. Input material: peripheral blood. CDR3 loop: CASSQGTGGVGLGYTF. In DNA, the CDR3 is TGCGCCAGCAGCCAAGGGACAGGGGGCGTTGGACTCGGCTACACCTTC.